The T cell receptor beta chain described here comes from a study of shared clonotypes between healthy human individuals. Regarding the study as a whole: Shared clonotypes across all four donors exceeded non-shared ones in generation probability. The genetic and exposure-history diversity represented was limited by few donors.

Note on this clone: Its antigen is not identified.

Naive-designated CD8 cells lacked CD45RO, were positively enriched for CCR7, and omitted terminally differentiated effector memory CD45RA+ cells. The donor cohort consisted entirely of Caucasian adults residing in Nashville, Tennessee. Deep was the level at which the assay was run. Produced via immunoSEQ multiplex PCR; TCRdb's table is partial and in-frame only. The sample lists around 1.9 million clones, about 93% seen once, with around 1.7% in the top ten. This sequence was found in a man aged 18 to 29 in good health. Some clones in this sample may be carry-over from other donors' samples. Sequenced: naive CD8+ T cells from PBMCs.

The CDR3 coding sequence is TGTGCCAGCAGTTACCGAGCGGGGGCCTACGAGCAGTACTTC. Translated: CASSYRAGAYEQYF. The rearrangement joins TRBV6-5 to TRBJ2-7; 8 nucleotides line up with TRBD2. The CDR3 is 14 amino acids. J lost 2 bases, V lost 2 bases, and 2 bases had no gene match. CDR1 is MNHEY, CDR2 SVGAGI, per germline.